Below are 20 T cell receptor beta chains sequenced from a single sample in a study of cytomegalovirus exposure and HLA in healthy donors. PCR amplification relied on 60 Vbeta primers (plus 13 Jbeta primers). TCRdb's copy holds only in-frame clones and misses some; the assay was immunoSEQ multiplex PCR. This sample's table reports over 65,000 clones. Material: PBMCs. Every receptor here comes from a man younger than 40 in good health and CMV-seronegative.

This chain uses TRBV9 with TRBJ1-2, with a possible D match to TRBD1 (5 bases). Germline loops: CDR1 SGDLS, CDR2 YYNGEE. V dropped 5 bases and J dropped 2 bases, with 19 bases sitting between them. The CDR3 has 16 amino acids. The CDR3 region is CASRDNPTAANYGYTF. The CDR3 DNA sequence: TGTGCCAGCAGGGACAACCCGACAGCAGCCAACTATGGCTACACCTTC.

V usage is TRBV5-4 and J usage is TRBJ2-1, with 12 bases aligning to TRBD2. The CDR3 extends over 17 amino acids. After removal of 4 bases from V and 7 bases from J, the junction contained 12 bases not matched to a gene. The germline V gene has CDR1 SGHNT and CDR2 YYREEE (reference sequence). CDR3 region: CASSQFGLAGLRNEQFF. CDR3 bases: TGTGCCAGCAGCCAATTCGGACTAGCGGGATTGAGGAATGAGCAGTTCTTC.

The J gene is TRBJ2-1, the V gene TRBV6-5, with 8 bases fitting TRBD2. CDR1 is MNHEY, CDR2 SVGAGI, per germline. The junction had 12 bases not matched to a gene; V was cut back by 5 bases and J by 15 bases. The CDR3 is 13 amino acids. CDR3 sequence reads: CASSQKAGGDTFF. As DNA, the CDR3 is TGTGCCAGCAGTCAGAAGGCGGGAGGCGACACGTTCTTC.

V usage is TRBV2 and J usage is TRBJ2-3; D is unresolved. Germline V gene lookup returns CDR1 SNHLY and CDR2 FYNNEI. CDR3 length: 13 residues. V lost 3 bases, J lost 2 bases, and 6 bases lay in between. The CDR3: CASSDQVTDTQYF. The CDR3 DNA reads as TGTGCCAGCAGTGACCAGGTCACAGATACGCAGTATTTT.

This sequence joins TRBV5-1 and TRBJ2-2, with TRBD2 identical over 11 bases. From germline, CDR1 is SGHRS and CDR2 YFSETQ. J lost 7 bases, V lost 0 bases, and 2 bases had no gene match. This CDR3 spans 15 amino acids. CDR3 DNA: TGCGCCAGCAGCTTGGAACTAGCGGGGGTCGGGGAGCTGTTTTTT. Protein product: CASSLELAGVGELFF.

The chain is built from TRBV7-2 and TRBJ1-2, with 7 nucleotides matching TRBD1. With V trimmed by 1 base and J by 4 bases, 6 bases remained unmatched. The CDR3 totals 15 residues. CDR1 and CDR2 from the germline V gene are SGHTA and FQGNSA. The DNA for the CDR3 is TGTGCCAGCAGCTTAGGACCCGGGACAGCCTATGGCTACACCTTC. Its translation is CASSLGPGTAYGYTF.

The J gene is TRBJ2-5, the V gene TRBV5-6; D unclear. This CDR3 contains 13 residues. Trimming took 2 bases from V and 0 from J, leaving 5 bases between them. Germline V CDR1 and CDR2: SGHDT, YYEEEE. CDR3 coding DNA: TGTGCCAGCAGCTTTTACAACCAAGAGACCCAGTACTTC. Amino acids: CASSFYNQETQYF.

The V and J genes are TRBV12-2 and TRBJ1-2; TRBD1, as called in the table, went unchecked against the DNA. TRBV12-2 is termed a pseudogene. The CDR3 is 14 amino acids. The CDR3 nucleotides read TGTGCAAGTCGCTTAGGGGACACTAACTATGGCTACACCTTC. Translating it yields CASRLGDTNYGYTF.

The CDR3 DNA reads as TGTGCCAGCAGTTTAAGCTTCTCGGGGGCTGAAGCTTTCTTT. Its protein is CASSLSFSGAEAFF. V gene TRBV2 combines with J gene TRBJ1-1; a weak D match, TRBD1 (5 bases). The CDR3 runs to 14 residues. Trimming left V 5 bases short and J 6 bases short, with 16 bases between. Germline V gene lookup returns CDR1 SNHLY and CDR2 FYNNEI.

This chain connects TRBV4-1 to TRBJ2-1, with 9 bases matching TRBD1. Germline V gene lookup returns CDR1 MGHRA and CDR2 YSYEKL. V gave up 3 bases and J gave up 9 bases; unmatched junction bases: 18. The CDR3 length is 18 residues. The CDR3 region has the DNA TGCGCCAGCAGCCATCCCATAGGGAGACAGGGGGATATCAGTGAGCAGTTCTTC. It specifies CASSHPIGRQGDISEQFF.

The chain employs TRBV7-8 and TRBJ1-1; the match to TRBD1 covers 7 bases. The V segment lost 1 base and the J segment 0 bases; nucleotides outside the gene matches: 5. The CDR3 contains 16 residues. From germline, CDR1 is SGHVS and CDR2 FQNEAQ. CDR3: CASSLEDRALNTEAFF. CDR3 sequence (DNA): TGTGCCAGCAGCTTAGAAGACAGGGCCCTGAACACTGAAGCTTTCTTT.

This clone is medium-sized by frequency. The chain combines TRBV1 with TRBJ2-2; the DNA was not used to check the table's D call, TRBD2. TRBV1 counts as a pseudogene. The CDR3 has 17 amino acids. The CDR3: CTSSQGTSGGVPGELFF. In DNA form, the CDR3 reads TGCACCAGCAGCCAAGGGACTAGCGGGGGAGTCCCCGGGGAGCTGTTTTTT.

The chain recombines TRBV7-8 with TRBJ1-5, with D possibly being TRBD1 (5 bases). CDR1 is SGHVS and CDR2 is FQNEAQ in the germline V gene. V was pared by 0 bases and J by 7 bases, with 13 bases between. The CDR3 loop spans 15 amino acids. CDR3 amino acids: CASSLAARAQQPQHF. For the CDR3, the DNA is TGTGCCAGCAGCTTAGCAGCCAGGGCTCAGCAGCCCCAGCATTTT.

Here the CDR3 reads CASSPDRERYEQYF. CDR3 DNA sequence: TGTGCCAGCAGCCCGGACAGGGAGCGGTACGAGCAGTACTTC. The chain joins TRBV11-3 to TRBJ2-7, with 8 bases matching TRBD1. Trimming removed 5 bases from V and 4 bases from J; junction bases left unmatched: 7. Germline CDR1 and CDR2: SGHNT and YENEEA. The CDR3 covers 14 residues.

The chain employs TRBV2 and TRBJ2-7; D not certain. There are 14 residues in the CDR3. Germline CDR1 and CDR2: SNHLY and FYNNEI. The V end lost 1 base, the J end lost 3 bases, and 10 bases lay between the germline ends. CDR3 nucleotides: TGTGCCAGCAGTGAAGTAGGATCGGGCTACGAGCAGTACTTC. Translation: CASSEVGSGYEQYF.

The CDR3: CAISETQNTEAFF. CDR3 bases: TGTGCCATCAGTGAAACACAGAACACTGAAGCTTTCTTT. The rearrangement uses TRBV10-3 and TRBJ1-1; D is unresolved. Per germline, CDR1 ENHRY and CDR2 SYGVKD. This CDR3 spans 13 amino acids. Trimming took 3 bases from V and 1 from J, leaving 6 bases between them.

In DNA, the CDR3 is TGTGCCAGCAGCTCCACTGGACAGGGGAACACTGAAGCTTTCTTT. This sequence encodes CASSSTGQGNTEAFF. The chain recombines TRBV7-9 with TRBJ1-1, with TRBD1 matching 8 bases. The germline V gene encodes CDR1 SEHNR and CDR2 FQNEAQ (reference sequence). V shed 4 bases, J shed 1 base, and the junction held 5 bases outside the gene matches. This CDR3 region has 15 residues.

This chain connects TRBV5-1 to TRBJ1-6; 9 nucleotides line up with TRBD1. The CDR3 has 16 residues. After removal of 3 bases from V and 3 bases from J, the junction contained 4 bases not matched to a gene. From germline, CDR1 is SGHRS and CDR2 YFSETQ. The CDR3 loop reads CASSWDRVGYNSPLHF. CDR3 DNA: TGCGCCAGCAGCTGGGACAGGGTAGGCTATAATTCACCCCTCCACTTT.

This chain links TRBV19 with TRBJ1-5, with unresolved D. CDR1 LNHDA and CDR2 SQIVND come from the germline V gene (reference sequence). With 3 bases removed from V and 5 bases from J, the gap between germline ends came to 8 bases. This CDR3 comprises 13 residues. CDR3 bases: TGTGCCAGTAGTATTGAGTTTGATCAGCCCCAGCATTTT. It codes for CASSIEFDQPQHF.

The V call is TRBV4-2, the J call TRBJ2-5; 12 positions match TRBD1. This CDR3 is 17 amino acids long. The germline V gene has CDR1 LGHNA and CDR2 YNFKEQ. Trimming at V came to 4 bases and at J to 5 bases, leaving 11 bases not matched to a gene. The CDR3 DNA follows: TGTGCCAGCAGCCCCCGAGTGGGGACAGGGGGCCCGGAGACCCAGTACTTC. Translated, it gives CASSPRVGTGGPETQYF.